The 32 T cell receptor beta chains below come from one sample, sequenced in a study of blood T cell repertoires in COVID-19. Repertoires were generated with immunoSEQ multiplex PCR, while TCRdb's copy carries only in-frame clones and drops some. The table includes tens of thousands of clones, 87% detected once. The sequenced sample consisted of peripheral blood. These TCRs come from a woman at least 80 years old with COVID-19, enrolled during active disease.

CDR3 in amino acids: CASSPRDSSPEAFF. DNA of the CDR3: TGTGCCAGCTCACCAAGAGACAGTTCACCTGAAGCTTTCTTT. The chain has TRBV18 and TRBJ1-1, with D possibly being TRBD1 (5 bases). Looked up from germline, CDR1 is KGHSH and CDR2 is LQKENI. V was cut by 2 bases and J by 6 bases, with 13 bases left in between. CDR3 length: 14 residues.

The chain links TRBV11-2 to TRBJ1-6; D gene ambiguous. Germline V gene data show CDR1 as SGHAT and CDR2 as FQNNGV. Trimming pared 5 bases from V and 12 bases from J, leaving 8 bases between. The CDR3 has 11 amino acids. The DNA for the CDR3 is TGTGCCAGCAGCCCGGTGAGACCCCTCCACTTT. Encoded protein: CASSPVRPLHF.

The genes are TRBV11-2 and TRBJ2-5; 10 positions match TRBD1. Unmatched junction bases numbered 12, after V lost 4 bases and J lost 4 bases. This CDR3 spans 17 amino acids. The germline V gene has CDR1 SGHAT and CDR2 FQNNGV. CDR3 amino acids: CASSSGTGTGARETQYF. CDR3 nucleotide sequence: TGTGCCAGCAGCTCAGGGACCGGGACAGGGGCCCGAGAGACCCAGTACTTC.

The CDR3 DNA follows: TGCGCCAGCAGCTTGGAGAGGGAGAGCTCCTACGAGCAGTACTTC. Translation gives CASSLERESSYEQYF. The V gene is TRBV5-1, the J gene TRBJ2-7; D perhaps matches TRBD2 (5 bases). Germline V gene lookup returns CDR1 SGHRS and CDR2 YFSETQ. V lost 0 bases and J 0 bases, leaving 10 bases between the germline ends. The CDR3 consists of 15 residues.

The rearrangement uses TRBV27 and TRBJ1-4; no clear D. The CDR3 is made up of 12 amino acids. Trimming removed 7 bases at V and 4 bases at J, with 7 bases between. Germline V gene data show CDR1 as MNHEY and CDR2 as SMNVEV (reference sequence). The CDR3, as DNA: TGTGCCAGCAAATCCTTTAATGAAAAACTGTTTTTT. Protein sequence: CASKSFNEKLFF.

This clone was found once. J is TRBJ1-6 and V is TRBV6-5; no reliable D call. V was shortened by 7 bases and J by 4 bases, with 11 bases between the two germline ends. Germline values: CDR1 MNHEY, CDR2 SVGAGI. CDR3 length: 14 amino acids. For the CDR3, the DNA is TGTGCCAGCACTCAACGGGTTTATAATTCACCCCTCCACTTT. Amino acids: CASTQRVYNSPLHF.

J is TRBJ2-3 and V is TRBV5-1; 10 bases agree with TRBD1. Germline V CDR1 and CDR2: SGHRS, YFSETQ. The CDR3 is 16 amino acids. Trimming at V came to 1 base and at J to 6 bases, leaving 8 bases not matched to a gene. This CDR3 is CASSLPGQGNLDTQYF. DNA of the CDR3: TGCGCCAGCAGCTTGCCGGGACAGGGGAATTTGGATACGCAGTATTTT.

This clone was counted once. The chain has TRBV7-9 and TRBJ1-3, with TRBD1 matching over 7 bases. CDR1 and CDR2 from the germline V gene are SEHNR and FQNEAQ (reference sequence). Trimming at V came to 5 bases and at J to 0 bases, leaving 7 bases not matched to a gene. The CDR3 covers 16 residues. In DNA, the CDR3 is TGTGCCAGCAGCAAACAGGGGACCAGCTCTGGAAACACCATATATTTT. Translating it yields CASSKQGTSSGNTIYF.

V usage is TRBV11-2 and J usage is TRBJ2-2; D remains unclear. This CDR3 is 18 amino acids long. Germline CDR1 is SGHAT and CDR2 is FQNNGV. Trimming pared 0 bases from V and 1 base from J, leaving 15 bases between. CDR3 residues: CASSLDTGHLQNTGELFF. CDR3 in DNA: TGTGCCAGCAGCTTAGACACGGGTCATTTACAGAACACCGGGGAGCTGTTTTTT.

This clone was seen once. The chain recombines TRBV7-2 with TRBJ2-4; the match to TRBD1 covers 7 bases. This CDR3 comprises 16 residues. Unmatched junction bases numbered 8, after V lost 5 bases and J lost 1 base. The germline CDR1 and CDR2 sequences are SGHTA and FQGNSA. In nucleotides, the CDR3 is TGTGCCAGCAGCCCAGAGGGGGCGAGGGCCAAAAACATTCAGTACTTC. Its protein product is CASSPEGARAKNIQYF.

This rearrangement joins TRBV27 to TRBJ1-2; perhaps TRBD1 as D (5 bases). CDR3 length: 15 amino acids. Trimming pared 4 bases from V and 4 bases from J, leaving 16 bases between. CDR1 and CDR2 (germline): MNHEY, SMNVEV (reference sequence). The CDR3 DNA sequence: TGTGCCAGCAGTTATATAGACAGTAGGGCCTATGGCTACACCTTC. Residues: CASSYIDSRAYGYTF.

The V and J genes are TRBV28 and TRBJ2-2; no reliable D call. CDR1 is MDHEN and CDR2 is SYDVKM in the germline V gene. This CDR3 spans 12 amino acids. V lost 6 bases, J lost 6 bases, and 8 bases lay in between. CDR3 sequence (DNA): TGTGCCAGCAGGAGGAGATCCGGGGAGCTGTTTTTT. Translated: CASRRRSGELFF.

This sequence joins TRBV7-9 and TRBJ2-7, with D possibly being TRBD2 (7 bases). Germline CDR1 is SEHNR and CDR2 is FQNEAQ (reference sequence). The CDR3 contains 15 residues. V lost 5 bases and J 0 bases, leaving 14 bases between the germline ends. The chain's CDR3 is CASSQQGGSSYEQYF. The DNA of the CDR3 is TGTGCCAGCAGCCAACAGGGAGGGAGCTCCTACGAGCAGTACTTC.

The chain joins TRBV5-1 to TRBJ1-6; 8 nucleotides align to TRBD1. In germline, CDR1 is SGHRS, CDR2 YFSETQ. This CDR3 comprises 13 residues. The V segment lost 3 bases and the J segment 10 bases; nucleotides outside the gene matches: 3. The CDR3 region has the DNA TGCGCCAGCAGCTCAGGGGGCGACTCACCCCTCCACTTT. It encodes CASSSGGDSPLHF.

CDR3 nucleotides: TGTGCCAGCAGTCCCCACAGGGATGGGATAGCAGATACGCAGTATTTT. This translates into CASSPHRDGIADTQYF. The chain couples TRBV27 to TRBJ2-3, with TRBD1 as a possible D gene (6 bases). Germline CDR1 MNHEY, CDR2 SMNVEV (reference sequence). Trimming removed 5 bases at V and 4 bases at J, with 19 bases between. CDR3 length: 16 amino acids.

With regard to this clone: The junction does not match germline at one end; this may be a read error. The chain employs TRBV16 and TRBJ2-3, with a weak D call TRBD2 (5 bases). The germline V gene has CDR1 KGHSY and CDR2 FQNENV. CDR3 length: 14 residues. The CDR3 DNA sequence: TGTGCCAGCAGCCAAGGATCTAGCAGAGATACGCAGTATTTT. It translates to CASSQGSSRDTQYF.

The CDR3 spells CASSYSPQGYGYTF. CDR3 DNA sequence: TGTGCCAGCAGCTACTCCCCTCAGGGCTATGGCTACACCTTC. The V call is TRBV11-2, the J call TRBJ1-2; perhaps TRBD1 as D (5 bases). Germline CDR1 is SGHAT and CDR2 is FQNNGV. Deletions cut 4 bases from V and 4 bases from J, with 13 bases between. The CDR3 is made up of 14 amino acids.

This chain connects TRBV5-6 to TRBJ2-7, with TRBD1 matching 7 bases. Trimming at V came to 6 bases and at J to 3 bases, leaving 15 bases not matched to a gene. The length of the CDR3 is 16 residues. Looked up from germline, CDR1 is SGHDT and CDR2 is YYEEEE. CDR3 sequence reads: CASTRKRRTGLYEQYF. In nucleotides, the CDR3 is TGTGCCAGCACCCGGAAAAGACGGACAGGTCTCTACGAGCAGTACTTC.

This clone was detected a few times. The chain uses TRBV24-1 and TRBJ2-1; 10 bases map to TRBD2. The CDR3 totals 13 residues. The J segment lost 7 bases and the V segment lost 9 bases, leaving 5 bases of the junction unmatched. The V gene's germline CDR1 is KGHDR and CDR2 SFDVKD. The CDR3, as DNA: TGTGCCACCGGACTAGCGGCGTTTAATGAGCAGTTCTTC. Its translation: CATGLAAFNEQFF.

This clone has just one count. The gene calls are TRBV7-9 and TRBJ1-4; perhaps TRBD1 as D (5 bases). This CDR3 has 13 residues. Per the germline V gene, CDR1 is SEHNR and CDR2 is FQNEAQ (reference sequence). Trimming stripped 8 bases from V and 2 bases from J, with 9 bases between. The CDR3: CASGGGTNEKLFF. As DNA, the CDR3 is TGTGCCAGCGGCGGGGGGACTAATGAAAAACTGTTTTTT.

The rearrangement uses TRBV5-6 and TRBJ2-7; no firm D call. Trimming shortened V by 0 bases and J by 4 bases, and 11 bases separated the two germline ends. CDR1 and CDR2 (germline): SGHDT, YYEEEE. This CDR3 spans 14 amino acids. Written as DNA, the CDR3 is TGTGCCAGCAGCTTGGTCCACAGAACATACGAGCAGTACTTC. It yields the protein CASSLVHRTYEQYF.

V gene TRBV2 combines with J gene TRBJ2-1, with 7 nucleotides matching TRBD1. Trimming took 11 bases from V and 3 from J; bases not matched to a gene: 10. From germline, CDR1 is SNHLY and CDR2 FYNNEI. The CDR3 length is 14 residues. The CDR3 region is CALQEGANYNEQFF. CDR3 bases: TGTGCCCTCCAAGAGGGGGCCAACTACAATGAGCAGTTCTTC.

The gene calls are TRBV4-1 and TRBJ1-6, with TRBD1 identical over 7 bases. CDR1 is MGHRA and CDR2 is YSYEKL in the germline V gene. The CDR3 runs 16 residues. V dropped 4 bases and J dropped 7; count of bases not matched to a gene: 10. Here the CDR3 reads CASSLGSGQKNSPLHF. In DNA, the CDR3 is TGCGCCAGCAGCCTTGGCTCGGGACAGAAAAATTCACCCCTCCACTTT.

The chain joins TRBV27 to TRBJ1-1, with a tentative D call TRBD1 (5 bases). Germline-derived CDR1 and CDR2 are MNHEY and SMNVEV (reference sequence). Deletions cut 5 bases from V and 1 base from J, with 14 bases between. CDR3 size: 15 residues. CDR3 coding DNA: TGTGCCAGCAGTGAGAGGTTTCAGGGGAACACTGAAGCTTTCTTT. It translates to CASSERFQGNTEAFF.

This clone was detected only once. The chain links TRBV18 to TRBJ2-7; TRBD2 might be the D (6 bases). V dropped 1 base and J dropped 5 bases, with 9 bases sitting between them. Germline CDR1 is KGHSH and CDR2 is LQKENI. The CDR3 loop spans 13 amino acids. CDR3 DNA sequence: TGTGCCAGCTCACCACGGGGACTTGACGAGCAGTACTTC. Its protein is CASSPRGLDEQYF.

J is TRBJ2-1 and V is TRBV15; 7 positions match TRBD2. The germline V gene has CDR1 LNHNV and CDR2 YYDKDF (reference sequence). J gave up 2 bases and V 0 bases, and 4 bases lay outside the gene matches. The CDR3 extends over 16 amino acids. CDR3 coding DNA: TGTGCCACCAGCAGAGATCGGGGGGTTGCCTACAATGAGCAGTTCTTC. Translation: CATSRDRGVAYNEQFF.

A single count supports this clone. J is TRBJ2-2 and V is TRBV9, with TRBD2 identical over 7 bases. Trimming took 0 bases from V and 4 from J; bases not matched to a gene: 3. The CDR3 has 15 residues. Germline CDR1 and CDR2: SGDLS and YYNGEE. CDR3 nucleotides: TGTGCCAGCAGCGTAGTGGGCGGGGGCACCGGGGAGCTGTTTTTT. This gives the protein CASSVVGGGTGELFF.

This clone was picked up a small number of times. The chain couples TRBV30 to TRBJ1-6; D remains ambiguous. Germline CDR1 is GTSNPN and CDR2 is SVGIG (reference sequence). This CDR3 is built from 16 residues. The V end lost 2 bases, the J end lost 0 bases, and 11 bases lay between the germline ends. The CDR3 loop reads CAWSTKSSSYNSPLHF. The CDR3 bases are TGTGCCTGGAGTACCAAGTCGAGCTCCTATAATTCACCCCTCCACTTT.

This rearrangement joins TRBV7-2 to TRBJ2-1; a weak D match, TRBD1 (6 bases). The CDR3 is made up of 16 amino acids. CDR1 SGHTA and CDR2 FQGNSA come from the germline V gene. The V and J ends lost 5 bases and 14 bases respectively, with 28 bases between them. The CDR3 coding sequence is TGTGCCAGCAGCCCCGACAGACTTCAGGGGCTCCTAGGAGAGTTCTTC. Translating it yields CASSPDRLQGLLGEFF.

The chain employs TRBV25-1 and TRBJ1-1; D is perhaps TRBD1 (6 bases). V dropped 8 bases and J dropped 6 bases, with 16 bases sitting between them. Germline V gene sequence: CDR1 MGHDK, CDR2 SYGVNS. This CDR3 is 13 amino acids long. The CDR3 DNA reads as TGTGCCAGCCGGGGGGCCCTTCGGGCTGAAGCTTTCTTT. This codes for CASRGALRAEAFF. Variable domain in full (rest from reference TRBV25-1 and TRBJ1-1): EADIYQTPRYLVIGTGKKITLECSQTMGHDKMYWYQQDPGMELHLIHYSYGVNSTEKGDLSSESTVSRIRTEHFPLTLESARPSHTSQYLCASRGALRAEAFFGQGTRLTVV.

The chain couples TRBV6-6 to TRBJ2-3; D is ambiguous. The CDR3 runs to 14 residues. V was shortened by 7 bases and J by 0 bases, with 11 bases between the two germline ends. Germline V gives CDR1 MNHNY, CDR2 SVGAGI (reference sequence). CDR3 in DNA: TGTGCCAGCATAGCTATGGGTAGCACAGATACGCAGTATTTT. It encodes CASIAMGSTDTQYF.

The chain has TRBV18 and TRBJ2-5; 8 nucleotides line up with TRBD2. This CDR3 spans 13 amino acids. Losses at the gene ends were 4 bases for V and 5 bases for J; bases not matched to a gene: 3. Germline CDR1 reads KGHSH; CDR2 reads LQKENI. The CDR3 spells CASSQGLVETQYF. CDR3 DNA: TGTGCCAGCTCACAGGGACTAGTGGAGACCCAGTACTTC.